The T cell receptor (beta chain) described here comes from a study of blood T cells in healthy people across ages (dated by TCRdb to about 2015). As for the study more broadly: In model experiments, template switching captured roughly one uniquely barcoded TCR beta cDNA molecule for every two T cells. Two additional independent replicas of 1 million unique cDNA reads from the same blood draw were analyzed for two donors (one aged 18 to 30 and one aged 80 or older). To avoid experimental bias, donors of different ages were distributed randomly across sequencing lanes. The donors were split into four age groups: young (average 16 years), middle-aged (roughly 39), aged (more than 60) and long-lived (over 75). Age-related changes in TCR beta repertoire diversity were measured in the study by deep sequencing normalized with unique cDNA molecular identifiers. Summary of the overall study and its limitations: Estimates of total diversity based on one million sequenced T cells were regarded as lower bounds and as underestimates. Compared with the aged group, the long-lived group had more naive CD4+ T cells, fewer expanded clones and increased TCR diversity, a pattern suggesting age selection. A strong correlation was found between observed TCR beta diversity and the percentage of naive T cells measured by flow cytometry. Observed TCR beta diversity per million T cells fell roughly linearly with age, and a significant reduction was already apparent by age about 43. Donor CMV infection status was unknown, potentially confounding age-related changes in expanded clonotypes. Conclusive comparison of naive and antigen-experienced compartments was prevented by the profiling of bulk unsorted PBMCs.

The donors were roughly 38 Caucasian individuals from Russia, aged 6 to 90 years, who were systemically healthy. Each donor gave about 9.2 milliliters of peripheral blood, drawn into EDTA-treated Vacutainer tubes. Ficoll-Paque density-gradient centrifugation was used to isolate PBMCs, with at least 7 million obtained per sample. Total RNA was extracted from PBMCs with Trizol reagent, with at least 6 micrograms obtained per sample. For every donor, flow cytometry on a PBMC aliquot measured the percentage of naive CD45RAhigh/CD27high T cells. The CDR3 has 13 amino acids, counting the end cysteine and phenylalanine. The DNA shown is the 39-base CDR3, in frame from base 1. CDR1 is given as SNHLY and CDR2 as FYNNEI, both from the germline V gene. The library was made by 5' RACE. TCRdb shows the sequencer as Illumina HiSeq 2500. A second roughly 6 to 11 cycle PCR used a sample-barcoded 5' primer and a J-beta primer mix. A unique molecular identifier was introduced onto each TCR beta cDNA molecule by a template-switch 5' adaptor carrying 12 random nucleotides. At least 2.5 million CDR3-containing paired-end reads were obtained from each sample. First-strand cDNA was synthesized from all RNA with the Mint cDNA synthesis kit, primed by a TRBC-specific oligonucleotide. After uracil-DNA glycosylase treatment, a first 18-cycle PCR used universal primers M1SS and BC2_uni_R on all cDNA. The authors' pipeline ran thus. Normalization of each sample was performed by random selection of 1 million high-quality reads, each carrying a distinct molecular identifier. Instead of being binned into consensus sequences, reads with shared molecular identifiers were discarded. CDR3 identification, clonotype clustering and error correction used MiTCR with a Q25 quality threshold and the strictest error-elimination algorithm. Lower-bound total TCR beta diversity was estimated with a nonparametric unseen species model using Euler transformation. TCRdb reprocessing: public reads trimmed at Q25 with fastp, clones called with MiXCR, in-frame beta chains kept. Each CDR3 protein gets just one entry, which takes the most common genes and DNA from the rows behind it. These V and J calls rely on TCRdb rather than the paper's analysis. The sample table shows about 1.8 million distinct CDR3 sequences, and about 49% are seen once. The ten largest clonotypes hold over 2% of the sample.

Remarks on this clonotype: It lacks a known antigen. Nothing much larger sits one base from this clone, and base qualities are not available.

The sample was blood. Recombination joined TRBV2 with TRBJ2-1; 8 bases in the middle match TRBD2. The closer fit of TRBJ2-7 to the DNA end suggests the J call may be wrong. This TCR was recovered from a woman in her thirties or forties in good health. The CDR3 protein is CATRGGSYNEQYF. The sequenced DNA is TGTGCCACCCGGGGGGGCTCCTACAATGAGCAGTACTTC.